What follows are 26 T cell receptor beta chains derived from one specimen sequenced in a study of OX40 agonist ivuxolimab in advanced cancers. Method: immunoSEQ multiplex PCR; TCRdb's copy keeps in-frame clones and lacks some. The data show about 94,000 clones, less than 95% seen once. The sample in question was CD4+ or CD8+ T cells sorted from blood, obtained in a trial of the OX40 agonist ivuxolimab. The source is an adult with an advanced solid tumor such as melanoma, head and neck, liver or kidney cancer.

V usage is TRBV7-9 and J usage is TRBJ1-4, with 9 bases aligning to TRBD1. Unmatched junction bases numbered 2, after V lost 4 bases and J lost 5 bases. Germline V gene lookup returns CDR1 SEHNR and CDR2 FQNEAQ (reference sequence). This CDR3 comprises 14 residues. The CDR3 spells CASSSGTGNEKLFF. CDR3 bases: TGTGCCAGCAGCTCCGGGACAGGGAATGAAAAACTGTTTTTT.

The chain joins TRBV10-3 to TRBJ2-5, with 11 bases aligning to TRBD1. The DNA end is more similar to TRBJ2-7, so the J call may be wrong. Germline lookup yields CDR1 ENHRY and CDR2 SYGVKD. The CDR3 is 16 residues long. In DNA, the CDR3 is TGTGCCATCAGTGAGACCGGGACAGGGGGTTCCTACGAGCAGTACTTC. It is translated as CAISETGTGGSYEQYF.

This chain uses TRBV11-2 with TRBJ1-1, with D tentatively TRBD1 (5 bases). The CDR3 spans 19 residues. Germline V gives CDR1 SGHAT, CDR2 FQNNGV. V lost 0 bases and J 3 bases, leaving 23 bases between the germline ends. The CDR3 spells CASSLERGTREQAHTEAFF. For the CDR3, the DNA is TGTGCCAGCAGCTTAGAGAGGGGAACCCGGGAACAGGCCCACACTGAAGCTTTCTTT. The full variable domain, in which reference TRBV11-2 and TRBJ1-1 provide the parts outside the CDR3, is EAGVAQSPRYKIIEKRQSVAFWCNPISGHATLYWYQQILGQGPKLLIQFQNNGVVDDSQLPKDRFSAERLKGVDSTLKIQPAKLEDSAVYLCASSLERGTREQAHTEAFFGQGTRLTVV.

The chain couples TRBV5-1 to TRBJ2-3; D unresolved. The germline V gene encodes CDR1 SGHRS and CDR2 YFSETQ. The CDR3 extends over 14 amino acids. The ends were cut back, 0 bases at V and 6 bases at J, with 11 bases in the middle. CDR3 loop: CASSLGQSLDTQYF. In nucleotides, the CDR3 is TGCGCCAGCAGCTTGGGGCAGTCCCTTGATACGCAGTATTTT.

V is TRBV27 and J is TRBJ2-1; 15 bases line up with TRBD2. The CDR3 has 15 residues. Trimming cost V 6 bases and J 9 bases; bases outside gene matches: 6. Looked up from germline, CDR1 is MNHEY and CDR2 is SMNVEV (reference sequence). DNA of the CDR3: TGTGCCAGCAGGCCTGGACTAGCGGGAGGGGGTGAGCAGTTCTTC. It codes for CASRPGLAGGGEQFF.

This chain joins TRBV7-9 and TRBJ2-5, with TRBD2 matching over 11 bases. The J segment lost 1 base and the V segment lost 5 bases, leaving 6 bases of the junction unmatched. This CDR3 is built from 16 residues. Germline-derived CDR1 and CDR2 are SEHNR and FQNEAQ (reference sequence). The CDR3 nucleotides are TGTGCCAGCAGCGCCGGGACTAGCGGAGCCCAAGAGACCCAGTACTTC. Translated, it gives CASSAGTSGAQETQYF.

The chain links TRBV7-9 to TRBJ2-7, with TRBD1 matching 8 bases. V was pared by 5 bases and J by 7 bases, with 10 bases of the junction left unmatched. CDR3 length equals 14 residues. Germline CDR1 reads SEHNR; CDR2 reads FQNEAQ (reference sequence). CDR3 in DNA: TGTGCCAGCAGCCCAACGACAGGGGCGGGGGAGCAGTACTTC. Residues: CASSPTTGAGEQYF.

This chain connects TRBV12-5 to TRBJ1-1; maybe TRBD1 (5 bases). The CDR3 covers 14 residues. Trimming took off 1 base at V and 1 base at J, with 7 bases between the two ends. Germline lookup yields CDR1 LGHNT and CDR2 FRNRAP. CDR3 region: CASGLGGQNTEAFF. The CDR3 coding sequence is TGTGCTAGTGGTTTGGGCGGACAGAACACTGAAGCTTTCTTT. The complete variable domain, with remaining parts taken from reference TRBV12-5 and TRBJ1-1, reads DARVTQTPRHKVTEMGQEVTMRCQPILGHNTVFWYRQTMMQGLELLAYFRNRAPLDDSGMPKDRFSAEMPDATLATLKIQPSEPRDSAVYFCASGLGGQNTEAFFGQGTRLTVV.

The chain is built from TRBV28 and TRBJ2-2; 7 nucleotides agree with TRBD1. The germline CDR1 and CDR2 sequences are MDHEN and SYDVKM. The length of the CDR3 is 13 residues. V gave up 6 bases and J gave up 7 bases; unmatched junction bases: 5. DNA of the CDR3: TGTGCCAGCAGCTACAGGGGTGGCGGGGAGCTGTTTTTT. Translation gives CASSYRGGGELFF.

The chain recombines TRBV6-1 with TRBJ1-5; 10 bases are a match to TRBD1. The junction had 6 bases not matched to a gene; V was cut back by 7 bases and J by 3 bases. CDR3 size: 15 residues. Germline loops: CDR1 MNHNS, CDR2 SASEGT. CDR3 sequence: CASTPGQGYNQPQHF. The DNA of the CDR3 is TGTGCCAGCACCCCGGGACAGGGGTACAATCAGCCCCAGCATTTT.

In this sample, this clone turned up once. This sequence joins TRBV12-1 and TRBJ1-4; TRBD1, the D gene given by the table, was not confirmed from the DNA. TRBV12-1 is described as a pseudogene. The CDR3 sequence is 15 residues long. CDR3 sequence (DNA): TGTGCCAGCAGCTTTGTAGGGACATTTAATGAAAAACTGTTTTTT. Its protein product is CASSFVGTFNEKLFF.

V and J are TRBV7-6 and TRBJ2-7, with 10 bases identical to TRBD2. V gave up 4 bases and J gave up 7 bases; unmatched junction bases: 7. Germline-derived CDR1 and CDR2 are SGHVS and FNYEAQ. There are 14 residues in the CDR3. CDR3 DNA sequence: TGTGCCAGCAGCTCCGGACTAGCGGAGAAAGAGCAGTACTTC. It specifies CASSSGLAEKEQYF.

The chain couples TRBV4-1 to TRBJ2-7; 10 positions agree with TRBD2. CDR3 length: 18 residues. CDR1 and CDR2 from the germline V gene are MGHRA and YSYEKL. With V trimmed by 4 bases and J by 4 bases, 16 bases remained unmatched. CDR3 region: CASSRVGGASGRWYEQYF. The CDR3 DNA reads as TGCGCCAGCAGCCGAGTGGGGGGTGCTAGCGGGAGATGGTACGAGCAGTACTTC.

The V and J genes are TRBV7-2 and TRBJ1-2, with unresolved D. Germline V gene lookup returns CDR1 SGHTA and CDR2 FQGNSA. The CDR3 runs to 13 residues. The V end was cut by 5 bases, the J end by 7 bases, with 14 bases between. The DNA for the CDR3 is TGTGCCAGCAGCACTCGGACTCGAAGTGGCTACACCTTC. It translates to CASSTRTRSGYTF.

The chain employs TRBV4-1 and TRBJ1-1; weak D call: TRBD1 (5 bases). Trimming removed 1 base from V and 5 bases from J, with 17 bases in between. Germline assignment: CDR1 MGHRA and CDR2 YSYEKL. This CDR3 has 16 residues. DNA for the CDR3: TGCGCCAGCAGCCAAGGCTCGGTTCGGGGGGGGACTGAAGCTTTCTTT. Translated: CASSQGSVRGGTEAFF.

The chain is built from TRBV7-9 and TRBJ2-3; D is undetermined. CDR3 length equals 16 residues. With 2 bases removed from V and 2 bases from J, the gap between germline ends came to 14 bases. Germline CDR1 and CDR2: SEHNR and FQNEAQ (reference sequence). Here the CDR3 DNA reads TGTGCCAGCAGCTTAATTAAATTGGGATTCACAGATACGCAGTATTTT. Translated, it gives CASSLIKLGFTDTQYF.

This chain connects TRBV6-5 to TRBJ1-1, with D possibly matching TRBD1 (5 bases). Germline V gene data show CDR1 as MNHEY and CDR2 as SVGAGI. The CDR3 runs 15 residues. The V end lost 0 bases, the J end lost 11 bases, and 19 bases lay between the germline ends. CDR3 nucleotides: TGTGCCAGCAGTTACTCCTCGGGAGGGGAAAGTAGGGCTTTCTTT. Translating gives CASSYSSGGESRAFF.

J is TRBJ1-4 and V is TRBV5-1, with D perhaps matching TRBD1 (6 bases). The germline CDR1 and CDR2 sequences are SGHRS and YFSETQ. The CDR3 sequence is 15 residues long. Deletions cut 4 bases from V and 8 bases from J, with 18 bases between. CDR3 protein: CASSVPTGDGEKLFF. DNA of the CDR3: TGCGCCAGCAGCGTACCGACAGGAGATGGGGAAAAACTGTTTTTT.

The chain has TRBV7-3 and TRBJ1-1, with D hard to call. The CDR3 is 11 amino acids. Germline V gene lookup returns CDR1 SGHTA and CDR2 FQGTGA. Trimming shortened V by 1 base and J by 7 bases, and 4 bases separated the two germline ends. The DNA of the CDR3 is TGTGCCAGCAGCTTAATTTATGAAGCTTTCTTT. Translated: CASSLIYEAFF.

The rearrangement links TRBV4-2 to TRBJ2-5; 12 nucleotides match TRBD2. CDR3 size: 13 residues. Unmatched junction bases numbered 2, after V lost 8 bases and J lost 4 bases. In germline, CDR1 is LGHNA, CDR2 YNFKEQ. CDR3 region: CASRTSGVETQYF. In nucleotides, the CDR3 is TGTGCCAGCCGGACTAGCGGGGTAGAGACCCAGTACTTC.

This clone came up once. The rearrangement joins TRBV7-9 to TRBJ2-3; D ambiguous. V shed 0 bases and J shed 9 bases, with 13 bases lying between them. From germline, CDR1 is SEHNR and CDR2 FQNEAQ (reference sequence). The CDR3 is 14 amino acids. CDR3 in DNA: TGTGCCAGCAGCTTAGCGCTATCGGGTACAACGCAGTATTTT. It is translated as CASSLALSGTTQYF.

The V call is TRBV6-5, the J call TRBJ1-2; D remains ambiguous. V lost 5 bases and J lost 4, with 8 bases in between. In germline, CDR1 is MNHEY, CDR2 SVGAGI. The CDR3 is 12 amino acids. CDR3: CASSASGYGYTF. The CDR3, as DNA: TGTGCCAGCAGTGCATCCGGCTATGGCTACACCTTC.

This sequence joins TRBV19 and TRBJ1-2; unclear D gene. V was trimmed by 1 base and J by 4 bases, leaving 13 bases between them. Germline values: CDR1 LNHDA, CDR2 SQIVND (reference sequence). The CDR3 is made up of 15 amino acids. CDR3 DNA: TGTGCCAGTAGTATAGTTCCGGGCTCCACCTATGGCTACACCTTC. Protein sequence: CASSIVPGSTYGYTF.

This clone was detected only a few times. The chain is built from TRBV27 and TRBJ1-5, with 7 bases fitting TRBD1. CDR1 MNHEY and CDR2 SMNVEV come from the germline V gene (reference sequence). V gave up 7 bases and J gave up 6 bases; unmatched junction bases: 6. The CDR3 loop spans 13 amino acids. The CDR3 spells CASMAGGSQPQHF. The CDR3 DNA reads as TGTGCCAGCATGGCAGGGGGGAGTCAGCCCCAGCATTTT.

This chain uses TRBV28 with TRBJ1-2; D gene ambiguous. Germline loops: CDR1 MDHEN, CDR2 SYDVKM. This CDR3 region has 13 residues. V shed 4 bases and J shed 6 bases, with 12 bases lying between them. The CDR3 DNA reads as TGTGCCAGCAGTTCTGAGGGAGTCCATGGCTACACCTTC. Its translation is CASSSEGVHGYTF.

This chain connects TRBV6-5 to TRBJ1-1; D is undetermined. The V gene lost 2 bases and the J gene lost 1 base, with 5 bases spanning the gap. This CDR3 has 13 amino acids. The germline V gene has CDR1 MNHEY and CDR2 SVGAGI. DNA of the CDR3: TGTGCCAGCAGTTACGTGCAGAACACTGAAGCTTTCTTT. Protein: CASSYVQNTEAFF.